A selection of T cell receptor beta chains follows, all from one sample in a study of Ad26.COV2.S vaccination and SARS-CoV-2 variants. Here immunoSEQ multiplex PCR was the method, and the copy in TCRdb shows in-frame clones only, minus some. The profile shows about 350,000 clones, around 89% of them singletons. The starting material was peripheral blood, obtained in a trial of Ad26.COV2.S vaccine versus placebo. These receptors were obtained from a person aged 18-60 years who received the Ad26.COV2.S COVID-19 vaccine or a placebo. Each CDR3 is given with its conserved first and last residue. A D gene is named only where the DNA matches it firmly. Not all rows give a size; the values are once, few, many and, for expanded clones, a class.

-	-	14	TRBV10-3	TRBJ1-3	TGTGCCATCAGTACGGACGGTAGTGGAAACACCATATATTTT	CAISTDGSGNTIYF
-	-	15	TRBV5-8	TRBJ1-2	TGTGCCAGCAACTTGGACGGCAGGGGACTCTATGGCTACACCTTC	CASNLDGRGLYGYTF
-	-	13	TRBV6-5	TRBJ2-7	TGTGCCAGCAGTTACAGGCAGGGTTACGAGCAGTACTTC	CASSYRQGYEQYF
few	-	13	TRBV12-3/TRBV12-4	TRBJ1-1	TGTGCCAGCAGTTTAGGTCAGAACACTGAAGCTTTCTTT	CASSLGQNTEAFF
-	-	15	TRBV6-5	TRBJ1-3	TGTGCCAGCAGTAGAGCTAGAATGGCGGGAAACACCATATATTTT	CASSRARMAGNTIYF
few	-	12	TRBV27	TRBJ2-7	TGTGCCAGCAGTTTACTCGGGCGCGAGCAGTACTTC	CASSLLGREQYF
-	TRBD2	15	TRBV5-1	TRBJ2-1	TGCGCCAGCAGCACCCGGGGTAGCGGGGACAATGAGCAGTTCTTC	CASSTRGSGDNEQFF
-	-	14	TRBV5-4	TRBJ1-1	TGTGCCAGCAGCTTGGCCGGGGATCGCACTGAAGCTTTCTTT	CASSLAGDRTEAFF
once	-	13	TRBV12-5	TRBJ2-5	TGTGCTAGCAATAGACAGCCCCAAGAGACCCAGTACTTC	CASNRQPQETQYF
-	-	14	TRBV27	TRBJ1-5	TGTGCCAGCAGTTTATGGGGGGGTTATCAGCCCCAGCATTTT	CASSLWGGYQPQHF
-	-	15	TRBV11-3	TRBJ2-1	TGTGCCAGCAGCCAGGCCGGGTTCTCCTACAATGAGCAGTTCTTC	CASSQAGFSYNEQFF
-	-	16	TRBV5-6	TRBJ1-1	TGTGCCAGCAGCCCTTACACTACACCGGAGAACACTGAAGCTTTCTTT	CASSPYTTPENTEAFF
-	-	14	TRBV3-1/TRBV3-2	TRBJ2-7	TGTGCCAGCAGCCAAGGGACTAACCTTACGAAGCAGTACTTC	CASSQGTNLTKQYF
-	-	15	TRBV5-4	TRBJ2-1	TGTGCCAGCAGTTTAGACCGGGGGTCCTACAATGAGCAGTTCTTC	CASSLDRGSYNEQFF
-	TRBD1	15	TRBV9	TRBJ1-1	TGTGCCAGCAGCACCACGGGACAGTTGAACACTGAAGCTTTCTTT	CASSTTGQLNTEAFF
-	-	14	TRBV2	TRBJ1-5	TGTGCCAGCAGTGGGGGTGGGGGAAATCAGCCCCAGCATTTT	CASSGGGGNQPQHF
-	-	12	TRBV7-3	TRBJ2-1	TGTGCCAGCAGCTTAAATGGCTATGAGCAGTTCTTC	CASSLNGYEQFF
-	TRBD2	16	TRBV6-5	TRBJ2-1	TGTGCCAGCAGTTACGAGTTCTGGGGGGGGAACAATGAGCAGTTCTTC	CASSYEFWGGNNEQFF
-	-	14	TRBV19	TRBJ1-1	TGTGCCAGTAGTATAACAGGGCGGGACACTGAAGCTTTCTTT	CASSITGRDTEAFF
-	TRBD2	14	TRBV7-3	TRBJ2-2	TGTGCCAGCAAGCGGGAGGGGAACACCGGGGAGCTGTTTTTT	CASKREGNTGELFF
few	-	14	TRBV19	TRBJ1-1	TGTGCCAGTAGTCTGGTAGGGGGTAACACTGAAGCTTTCTTT	CASSLVGGNTEAFF
-	-	14	TRBV6-6	TRBJ2-7	TGTGCCAGCAGTTACTCGCTGAGGTTCCACGAGCAGTACTTC	CASSYSLRFHEQYF
-	-	15	TRBV6-5	TRBJ2-5	TGTGCCAGCAGTACCCCCCTGGGACTCCAAGAGACCCAGTACTTC	CASSTPLGLQETQYF
-	-	13	TRBV19	TRBJ2-1	TGTGCCAGTAGGTTGAGCGACTACAATGAGCAGTTCTTC	CASRLSDYNEQFF
-	-	14	TRBV29-1	TRBJ2-7	TGCAGCGGGTCCGGTAAAGGCCCTATCTACGAGCAGTACTTC	CSGSGKGPIYEQYF
many	-	15	TRBV4-1	TRBJ1-3	TGCGCCAGCAGCCAAGATGGTTGGGCCGTAAACACCATATATTTT	CASSQDGWAVNTIYF
-	TRBD1	14	TRBV18	TRBJ2-7	TGTGCCAGCTCACCCGGGACAGTATACTACGAGCAGTACTTC	CASSPGTVYYEQYF
-	TRBD2	19	TRBV7-3	TRBJ2-7	TGTGCCAGCAGCCCACAACTATGGCGGGAGAGTTACTGGATGGACGAGCAGTACTTC	CASSPQLWRESYWMDEQYF
-	-	16	TRBV7-9	TRBJ1-5	TGTGCCAGCAGCCTATGGGCCGGGGGTATTTTTCAGCCCCAGCATTTT	CASSLWAGGIFQPQHF
-	TRBD1	15	TRBV5-4	TRBJ1-1	TGTGCCAGCAGCCGAGATGGACAGGGGGGCACTGAAGCTTTCTTT	CASSRDGQGGTEAFF
-	-	11	TRBV11-3	TRBJ1-1	TGTGCCAGCAGCTCGCGTGGACCTGCTTTCTTT	CASSSRGPAFF
-	-	16	TRBV14	TRBJ2-2	TGTGCCAGCAGCCGGCGGACGGCGACGAACACCGGGGAGCTGTTTTTT	CASSRRTATNTGELFF
-	-	12	TRBV4-3	TRBJ2-7	TGCGCCAGCGCTGGAGTGGGGTACGAGCAGTACTTC	CASAGVGYEQYF
-	TRBD2	15	TRBV28	TRBJ2-7	TGTGCCAGCAGTTTGGGGACTAGCGGGAGAGGCGAGCAGTACTTC	CASSLGTSGRGEQYF
-	-	14	TRBV3-1/TRBV3-2	TRBJ1-4	TGTGCCAGCAGCCAATCTATGTCGAACGAAAAACTGTTTTTT	CASSQSMSNEKLFF
-	-	15	TRBV25-1	TRBJ1-4	TGTGCCAGCAGTGAATACTCGGGGGCTATTGAAAAACTGTTTTTT	CASSEYSGAIEKLFF
-	-	13	TRBV7-3	TRBJ2-3	TGTGCCAGCAGCTCCCTAGGACCAGATACGCAGTATTTT	CASSSLGPDTQYF
-	-	18	TRBV21-1	TRBJ1-1	TGTGCCAGCAGCAAAGCCCGCGAGAAGGACTGGGTGAACACTGAAGCTTTCTTT	CASSKAREKDWVNTEAFF
-	-	13	TRBV9	TRBJ2-1	TGTGCCAGCAGCTCCTGGGTCGCGGATGAGCAGTTCTTC	CASSSWVADEQFF
-	-	15	TRBV27	TRBJ2-7	TGTGCCAGCAGTCCCAACAGACCCCGCGTCGGCGAGCAGTACTTC	CASSPNRPRVGEQYF
-	-	17	TRBV4-3	TRBJ1-2	TGCGCCAGCAGCCAGCAAGGTGGGGCAGGGAGGTCGCGAGGCTACACCTTC	CASSQQGGAGRSRGYTF
-	TRBD1	17	TRBV7-8	TRBJ1-2	TGTGCCAGCATGAACAGGGGGGGAAAGGAAGCTAACTATGGCTACACCTTC	CASMNRGGKEANYGYTF
few	-	12	TRBV18	TRBJ1-1	TGTGCCAGCTCACCACTAAGGACTGAAGCTTTCTTT	CASSPLRTEAFF
few	TRBD1	13	TRBV3-1/TRBV3-2	TRBJ2-7	TGTGCCAGCAGCCCAGACAGGGCCTACGAGCAGTACTTC	CASSPDRAYEQYF
-	-	13	TRBV11-1	TRBJ1-3	TGTGCCAGCAGCCCGAGCGAGGGAAACACCATATATTTT	CASSPSEGNTIYF
-	-	15	TRBV30	TRBJ2-2	TGTGCCTGGAGTAGTAGCGGAAGACGAACCGGGGAGCTGTTTTTT	CAWSSSGRRTGELFF